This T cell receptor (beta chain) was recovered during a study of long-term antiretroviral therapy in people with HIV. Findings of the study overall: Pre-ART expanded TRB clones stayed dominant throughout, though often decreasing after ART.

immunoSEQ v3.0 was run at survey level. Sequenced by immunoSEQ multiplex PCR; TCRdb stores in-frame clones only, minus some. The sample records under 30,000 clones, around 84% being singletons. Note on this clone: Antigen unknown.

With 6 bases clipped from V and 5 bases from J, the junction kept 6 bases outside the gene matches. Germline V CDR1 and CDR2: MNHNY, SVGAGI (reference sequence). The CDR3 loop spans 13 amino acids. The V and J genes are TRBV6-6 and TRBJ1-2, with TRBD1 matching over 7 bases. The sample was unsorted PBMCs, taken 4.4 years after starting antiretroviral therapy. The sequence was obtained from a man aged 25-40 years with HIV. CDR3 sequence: CASRTGTAYGYTF. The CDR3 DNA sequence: TGTGCCAGCAGGACCGGGACAGCTTATGGCTACACCTTC.